This T cell receptor beta chain came from a study of blood T cell repertoires in COVID-19. Across the study: Collection of acute and convalescent COVID-19 samples took place in the United States, Italy and Spain. Nucleic acid was either cDNA or gDNA, and it came from T cells, B-cell-depleted T cells, or PBMCs.

Authors' analysis steps: It was from reference gene primer amplification that nucleated cell counts were estimated. TCRdb's table, derived via immunoSEQ multiplex PCR, lists solely in-frame clones and lacks some. V, J and clone size are those of that table, while D and trimming were read from the DNA. The table lists 50,000 or so clones, under 95% of them singletons, with 3.9% in the top ten. CDR3 length: 16 amino acids. Germline lookup yields CDR1 MDHEN and CDR2 SYDVKM. Germline trimming cut 5 bases from V and 7 bases from J; bases unmatched to any gene: 12. This clone was seen once. The sequenced material came from peripheral blood. The V call is TRBV28, the J call TRBJ1-1; 11 bases line up with TRBD1. The source of this sequence is a human donor in a cohort sampled during active COVID-19. The CDR3 is CASSGSAGTGGYEAFF. CDR3 DNA: TGTGCCAGCAGTGGGAGCGCCGGGACAGGGGGGTATGAAGCTTTCTTT.